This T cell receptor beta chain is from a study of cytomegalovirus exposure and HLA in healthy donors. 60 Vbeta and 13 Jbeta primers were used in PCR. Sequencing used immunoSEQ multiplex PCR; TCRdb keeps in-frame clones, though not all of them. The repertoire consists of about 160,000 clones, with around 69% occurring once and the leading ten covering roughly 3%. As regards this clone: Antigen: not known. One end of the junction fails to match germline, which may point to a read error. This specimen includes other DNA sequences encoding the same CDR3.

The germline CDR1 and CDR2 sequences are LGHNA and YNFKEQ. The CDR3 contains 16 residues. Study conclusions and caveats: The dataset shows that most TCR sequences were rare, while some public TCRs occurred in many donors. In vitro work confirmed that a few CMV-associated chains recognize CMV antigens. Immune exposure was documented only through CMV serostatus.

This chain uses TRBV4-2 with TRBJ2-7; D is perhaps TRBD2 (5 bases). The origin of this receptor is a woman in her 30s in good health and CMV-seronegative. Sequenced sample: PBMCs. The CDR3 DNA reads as TGTGCCAGCAGTCAAGATTCAGCGGCCCCTTCCTACGAGCAGTACTTC. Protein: CASSQDSAAPSYEQYF.